This TCR beta chain is drawn from a study of blood T cell repertoires in COVID-19. Whole-study context: There were acute and convalescent COVID-19 samples, and they came from the United States, Italy and Spain. PBMCs, B-cell-depleted T cells, or T cells were the source of the cDNA or gDNA that made up the material.

Germline CDR1 MDHEN, CDR2 SYDVKM. This CDR3 spans 17 amino acids. The ends were cut back, 2 bases at V and 1 base at J, with 15 bases in the middle. Per the original methods: Amplification of reference gene primers was used by the study to estimate nucleated cell counts. The assay was immunoSEQ multiplex PCR, and TCRdb's table has in-frame clones only and misses some. That table gives V, J and clone size, and the DNA gave D and trimming. Among some 150,000 clones, more than 75% were seen once, and the ten largest hold 4% to 5%. V is TRBV28 and J is TRBJ1-3; D not resolved. The sequence derives from a woman of 80 years or more with acute or convalescent COVID-19. Sequencing was performed on peripheral blood. The CDR3 bases are TGTGCCAGCAGTTTACATATCGGAAAGCGTTCTGGAAACACCATATATTTT. Protein sequence: CASSLHIGKRSGNTIYF.